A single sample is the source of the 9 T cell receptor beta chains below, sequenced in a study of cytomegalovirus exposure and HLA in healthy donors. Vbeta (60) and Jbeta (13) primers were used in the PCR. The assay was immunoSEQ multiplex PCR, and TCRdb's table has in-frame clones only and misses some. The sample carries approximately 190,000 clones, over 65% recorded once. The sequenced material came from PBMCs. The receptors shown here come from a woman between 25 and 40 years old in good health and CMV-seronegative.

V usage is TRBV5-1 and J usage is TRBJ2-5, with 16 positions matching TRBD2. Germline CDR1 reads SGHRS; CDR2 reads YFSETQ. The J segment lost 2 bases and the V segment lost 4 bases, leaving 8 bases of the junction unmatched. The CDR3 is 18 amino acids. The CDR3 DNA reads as TGCGCCAGCAGCCTTCCGGGACTAGCGGGAGGGAGGCAAGAGACCCAGTACTTC. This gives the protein CASSLPGLAGGRQETQYF.

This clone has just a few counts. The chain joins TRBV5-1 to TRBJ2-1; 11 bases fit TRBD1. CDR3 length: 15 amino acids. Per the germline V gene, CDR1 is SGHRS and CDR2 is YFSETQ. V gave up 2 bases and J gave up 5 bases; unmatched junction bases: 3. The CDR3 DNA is TGCGCCAGCAGCTTTGGACAGGGGGCAAACAATGAGCAGTTCTTC. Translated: CASSFGQGANNEQFF.

CDR3 in amino acids: CASSATGMTNEKLFF. CDR3 bases: TGTGCCAGCAGCGCCACAGGGATGACTAATGAAAAACTGTTTTTT. The chain employs TRBV9 and TRBJ1-4, with D perhaps TRBD1 (6 bases). The CDR3 is 15 residues long. Trimming removed 3 bases at V and 2 bases at J, with 11 bases between. CDR1 and CDR2 from the germline V gene are SGDLS and YYNGEE.

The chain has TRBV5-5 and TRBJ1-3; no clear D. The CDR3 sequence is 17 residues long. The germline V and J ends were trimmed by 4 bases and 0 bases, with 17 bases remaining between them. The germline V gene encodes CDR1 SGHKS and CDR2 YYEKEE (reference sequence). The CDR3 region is CASSHASVFPSGNTIYF. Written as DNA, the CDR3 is TGTGCCAGCAGCCACGCGTCCGTCTTCCCCTCTGGAAACACCATATATTTT. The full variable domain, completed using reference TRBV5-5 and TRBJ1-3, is DAGVTQSPTHLIKTRGQQVTLRCSPISGHKSVSWYQQVLGQGPQFIFQYYEKEERGRGNFPDRFSARQFPNYSSELNVNALLLGDSALYLCASSHASVFPSGNTIYFGEGSWLTVV.

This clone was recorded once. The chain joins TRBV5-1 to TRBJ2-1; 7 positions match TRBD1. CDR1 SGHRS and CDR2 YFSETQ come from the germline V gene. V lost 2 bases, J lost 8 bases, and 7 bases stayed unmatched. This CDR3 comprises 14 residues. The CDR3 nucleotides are TGCGCCAGCAGCTTAACTCAAGACAGGGATGAGCAGTTCTTC. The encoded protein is CASSLTQDRDEQFF.

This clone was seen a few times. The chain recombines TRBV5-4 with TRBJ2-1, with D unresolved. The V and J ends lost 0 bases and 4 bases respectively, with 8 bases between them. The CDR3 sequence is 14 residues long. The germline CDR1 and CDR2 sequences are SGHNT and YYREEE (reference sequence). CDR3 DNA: TGTGCCAGCAGCTTGGGGCTAGATTACAATGAGCAGTTCTTC. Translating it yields CASSLGLDYNEQFF.

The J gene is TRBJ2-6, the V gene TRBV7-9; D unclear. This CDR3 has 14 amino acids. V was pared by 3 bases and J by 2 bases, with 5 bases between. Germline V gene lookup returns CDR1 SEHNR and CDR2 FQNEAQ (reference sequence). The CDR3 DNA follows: TGTGCCAGCAGCTTCCAGGCTGGGGCCAACGTCCTGACTTTC. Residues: CASSFQAGANVLTF.

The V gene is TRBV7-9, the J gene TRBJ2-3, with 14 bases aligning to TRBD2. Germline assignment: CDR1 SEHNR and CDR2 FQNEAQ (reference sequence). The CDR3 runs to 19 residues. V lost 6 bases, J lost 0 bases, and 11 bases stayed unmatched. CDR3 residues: CASRRPTSGRAYSTDTQYF. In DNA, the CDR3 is TGTGCCAGCAGACGACCGACTAGCGGGAGGGCCTATAGCACAGATACGCAGTATTTT.

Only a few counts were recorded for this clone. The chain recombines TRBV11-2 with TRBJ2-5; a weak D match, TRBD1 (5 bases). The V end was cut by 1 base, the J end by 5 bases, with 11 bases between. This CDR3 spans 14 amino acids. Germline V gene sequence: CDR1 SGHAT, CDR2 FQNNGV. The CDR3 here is CASSLGQRRETQYF. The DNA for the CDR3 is TGTGCCAGCAGCTTAGGACAGAGGCGGGAGACCCAGTACTTC.